A single sample gave rise to the 19 T cell receptor beta chains below, sequenced in a study of T cells in Graves' hyperthyroidism and ophthalmopathy. TCR beta CDR3 region amplification was performed from RNA transcripts. The primer set for the first-round RT-PCR of the TCR CDR3 was HTBI. A single record per CDR3 protein comes from TCRdb applying MiXCR to the multiplex PCR reads. The table lists more than 300,000 distinct CDR3 sequences, less than 20% of them singletons, with around two fifths in the top ten. Source material: blood. These receptors all come from a young man with Graves' ophthalmopathy.

Of note for this clonotype: Given a much more abundant clone one base away, this may be a read error. The CDR3 does not close with the conserved phenylalanine or tryptophan, likely indicating a read error. The chain joins TRBV2 to TRBJ1-4; D might be TRBD1 (6 bases). Germline V gene sequence: CDR1 SNHLY, CDR2 FYNNEI. The V end was cut by 6 bases, the J end by 5 bases, with 19 bases between. This CDR3 contains 16 residues. The CDR3 sequence is CASSWGGRGVNEKLFL. The CDR3 DNA sequence: TGTGCCAGCAGCTGGGGCGGCAGGGGCGTCAATGAAAAACTGTTTCTT.

This clonotype appeared a few times. V usage is TRBV28 and J usage is TRBJ2-2; D gene ambiguous. Trimming took 3 bases from V and 3 from J, leaving 8 bases between them. Per germline, CDR1 MDHEN and CDR2 SYDVKM. The CDR3 is made up of 14 amino acids. The CDR3 region has the DNA TGTGCCAGCAGTTTGCAGGTGTACACCGGGGAGCTGTTTTTT. Protein product: CASSLQVYTGELFF.

This clonotype came up a few times. The J gene is TRBJ2-6, the V gene TRBV28, with D possibly being TRBD1 (6 bases). Germline values: CDR1 MDHEN, CDR2 SYDVKM. V lost 9 bases, J lost 4 bases, and 13 bases lay in between. The CDR3 length is 14 residues. CDR3 sequence reads: CASRTGTGANVLTF. The CDR3 region has the DNA TGTGCCAGTAGAACAGGGACCGGGGCCAACGTCCTGACTTTC.

As for this clonotype: Since a much larger clone is just one base distant, this may be a read error. This is likely a read error, given that the CDR3 carries no conserved phenylalanine or tryptophan at its end. V gene TRBV29-1 combines with J gene TRBJ2-2; TRBD2 matches at 7 bases. This CDR3 spans 15 amino acids. Looked up from germline, CDR1 is SQVTM and CDR2 is ANQGSEA. The trim removed 4 bases at V and 0 bases at J, leaving 5 bases unmatched. The CDR3 coding sequence is TGCAGCGTTGCAGGTCTAGCGGCGAACACCGGGGAGCTGTTTTCT. Translating it yields CSVAGLAANTGELFS.

The rearrangement joins TRBV7-3 to TRBJ2-1; TRBD2 matches 9 bases. The V gene's germline CDR1 is SGHTA and CDR2 FQGTGA. Losses at the gene ends were 4 bases for V and 6 bases for J; bases not matched to a gene: 13. The CDR3 totals 17 residues. DNA of the CDR3: TGTGCCAGCAGCTCGCAAGGGGGACGCGGGAGGGTCAATGAGCAGTTCTTC. Translation gives CASSSQGGRGRVNEQFF.

This clonotype was recorded at least ten times. The chain combines TRBV27 with TRBJ2-5, with TRBD1 as a possible D gene (6 bases). V was clipped by 6 bases and J by 0 bases, with 11 bases between them. The germline V gene encodes CDR1 MNHEY and CDR2 SMNVEV (reference sequence). The CDR3 is 14 amino acids. CDR3 amino acids: CASRLTGYQETQYF. The CDR3 bases are TGTGCCAGCAGGCTGACAGGATACCAAGAGACCCAGTACTTC.

This clonotype was detected ten times or more. The DNA for the CDR3 is TGTGCCTCAGGGGTGCGGGCAAACACTGAAGCTTTCTTT. Translated: CASGVRANTEAFF. This sequence joins TRBV11-3 and TRBJ1-1; D is possibly TRBD1 (6 bases). V shed 11 bases and J shed 2 bases, with 15 bases lying between them. The germline V gene has CDR1 SGHNT and CDR2 YENEEA. The CDR3 runs 13 residues. Filled out from reference TRBV11-3 and TRBJ1-1, the complete variable domain reads EAGVVQSPRYKIIEKKQPVAFWCNPISGHNTLYWYLQNLGQGPELLIRYENEEAVDDSQLPKDRFSAERLKGVDSTLKIQPAELGDSAVYLCASGVRANTEAFFGQGTRLTVV.

Points on this clonotype: Just one base apart from a much larger clone, this may be a read error. This rearrangement joins TRBV2 to TRBJ1-1; TRBD1 aligns across 7 bases. The CDR3 contains 14 residues. Germline trimming cut 5 bases from V and 5 bases from J; bases unmatched to any gene: 8. CDR1 is SNHLY and CDR2 is FYNNEI in the germline V gene. CDR3 in DNA: TGTGCCAGCAGTATCCCAGGACAGGCGACTGAAGCTTTCTTT. Its translation: CASSIPGQATEAFF.

This clonotype was recorded at least ten times. The gene calls are TRBV7-9 and TRBJ1-1; maybe TRBD1 (5 bases). The length of the CDR3 is 15 residues. Germline V CDR1 and CDR2: SEHNR, FQNEAQ (reference sequence). V gave up 5 bases and J gave up 0 bases, with 13 bases separating them. DNA of the CDR3: TGTGCCAGCAGCCCTCAACAGGAGGTGAACACTGAAGCTTTCTTT. Residues: CASSPQQEVNTEAFF.

This clonotype has only a few counts. This chain connects TRBV6-6 to TRBJ1-4, with 7 bases matching TRBD1. The CDR3 covers 16 residues. V shed 0 bases and J 10 bases; nucleotides not matched to a gene: 11. Germline-derived CDR1 and CDR2 are MNHNY and SVGAGI (reference sequence). The CDR3 is CASSYSRQGDKGKLFF. The CDR3 DNA reads TGTGCCAGCAGTTACTCGCGGCAGGGGGATAAAGGAAAACTGTTTTTT.

This clonotype was found many times. The chain recombines TRBV28 with TRBJ2-7, with no clear D. Trimming shortened V by 4 bases and J by 7 bases, and 17 bases separated the two germline ends. This CDR3 has 14 amino acids. CDR1 is MDHEN, CDR2 SYDVKM, per germline. This CDR3 is CASSSVQFAQEQYF. DNA for the CDR3: TGTGCCAGCAGTTCCGTTCAGTTCGCGCAGGAGCAGTACTTC.

This clonotype has only one observation. The rearrangement uses TRBV11-2 and TRBJ2-5; 10 bases agree with TRBD1. The CDR3 spans 14 residues. Looked up from germline, CDR1 is SGHAT and CDR2 is FQNNGV. Germline trimming cut 5 bases from V and 0 bases from J; bases unmatched to any gene: 0. Here the CDR3 DNA reads TGTGCCAGCAGCGGACAGGGGGACCAAGAGACCCAGTACTTC. This encodes CASSGQGDQETQYF.

The sample holds many counts of this clonotype. J is TRBJ2-7 and V is TRBV2; TRBD1 is a possible D gene (7 bases). Germline V gene sequence: CDR1 SNHLY, CDR2 FYNNEI. V was cut by 11 bases and J by 4 bases, with 21 bases left in between. The CDR3 totals 14 residues. The CDR3 nucleotides are TGTGCCTGTTTGCAGGGGGGCTACGGATACGAGCAGTACTTC. As protein: CACLQGGYGYEQYF.

The chain combines TRBV20-1 with TRBJ2-2; 11 bases are a match to TRBD1. The ends lost 5 bases at V and 6 bases at J; junction bases unmatched: 11. The germline gives CDR1 DFQATT, CDR2 SNEGSKA (reference sequence). This CDR3 is built from 16 residues. The DNA of the CDR3 is TGCAGTGCTCCTAACCCGGACAGGGGGCGGGCCGGGGAGCTGTTTTTT. The encoded protein is CSAPNPDRGRAGELFF.

This clonotype was observed a handful of times. V and J are TRBV5-1 and TRBJ2-7, with D possibly TRBD2 on 5 matching bases. Germline V gene data show CDR1 as SGHRS and CDR2 as YFSETQ. Trimming removed 0 bases at V and 6 bases at J, with 10 bases between. There are 13 residues in the CDR3. CDR3: CASSLVDEGEQYF. CDR3 nucleotide sequence: TGCGCCAGCAGCTTGGTCGATGAGGGCGAGCAGTACTTC.

This clonotype was seen many times. CDR3 sequence reads: CASSLEFGHPNEKLFF. CDR3 sequence (DNA): TGTGCCAGCAGCTTAGAATTCGGACACCCTAATGAAAAACTGTTTTTT. This chain links TRBV11-2 with TRBJ1-4; D may be TRBD1 (5 bases). V was clipped by 0 bases and J by 3 bases, with 11 bases between them. Germline values: CDR1 SGHAT, CDR2 FQNNGV. This CDR3 has 16 residues.

This clonotype was detected many times. The chain couples TRBV3-1 to TRBJ2-7; TRBD2 might be the D (5 bases). CDR3 length: 14 amino acids. V lost 4 bases, J lost 4 bases, and 14 bases lay in between. CDR1 and CDR2 (germline): LGHDT, YNNKEL (reference sequence). Here the CDR3 reads CASSRPGLTYEQYF. The CDR3 DNA reads TGTGCCAGCAGCCGGCCGGGATTAACTTACGAGCAGTACTTC.

This clonotype was counted only a few times. V gene TRBV28 combines with J gene TRBJ1-6; perhaps TRBD1 as D (5 bases). V was shortened by 6 bases and J by 4 bases, with 16 bases between the two germline ends. CDR3 length: 16 residues. The germline gives CDR1 MDHEN, CDR2 SYDVKM. The CDR3 sequence is CASRVAGQGYNSPLHF. CDR3 DNA sequence: TGTGCCAGCAGGGTGGCAGGGCAGGGATATAATTCACCCCTCCACTTT.

This clonotype was seen many times. This chain links TRBV27 with TRBJ1-1; a possible D gene is TRBD1 (6 bases). Trimming cost V 2 bases and J 4 bases, with 11 bases left between them. The CDR3 loop spans 14 amino acids. Germline V gives CDR1 MNHEY, CDR2 SMNVEV (reference sequence). The DNA for the CDR3 is TGTGCCAGCAGTTTACAGGGGTCGGGCACTGAAGCTTTCTTT. Residues: CASSLQGSGTEAFF.